The rows below give T cell receptor beta chains drawn from one sample of a study. TCRdb reprocessed the 5' RACE reads via MiXCR and lists one record per CDR3 protein. This table has some 57,000 distinct CDR3 sequences, 17% appearing once. The sequenced sample was naive CD4+ T cells sorted from blood. Every receptor here comes from a female donor with breast cancer. CDR3s include the opening cysteine and the closing phenylalanine or tryptophan. The order of the fields is J gene, D gene, V gene, clone size, CDR3 DNA, CDR3 protein. The D gene is left open where the match is weak. Some rows mark clone size as missing; the rest say once, few, many or name a class of expanded clone.

TRBJ1-1,TRBD1,TRBV5-1,few,TGCGCCAGCAGCTTGGGTGTTGGGACAGGAGAAAACACTGAAGCTTTCTTT,CASSLGVGTGENTEAFF
TRBJ2-7,.,TRBV4-1,few,TGCGCCAGCAGCCAAGCTATGGGGGGAGACTACGAGCAGTACTTC,CASSQAMGGDYEQYF
TRBJ2-5,.,TRBV5-1,many,TGCGCCAGCACCGACATACAAGAGACCCAGTACTTC,CASTDIQETQYF
TRBJ1-1,.,TRBV7-2,.,TGTGCCAGCAGGTTAGAATTAGACACTGAAGCTTTCTTT,CASRLELDTEAFF
TRBJ1-1,.,TRBV29-1,many,TGCAGCGCTGAGGTGGGGCACACTGAAGCTTTCTTT,CSAEVGHTEAFF
TRBJ1-5,.,TRBV10-3,few,TGTGCCATCAGTGAGACAGGGCCCGGGGGCAATCAGCCCCAGCATTTT,CAISETGPGGNQPQHF
TRBJ1-4,.,TRBV27,few,TGTGCCAGCAGTCGATTGGTGGGACTGGTTAATGAAAAACTGTTTTTT,CASSRLVGLVNEKLFF
TRBJ2-7,TRBD1,TRBV28,.,TGTGCCAGCAGTCCTGGGACAGCCCGCGAGCAGCACTTC,CASSPGTAREQHF
TRBJ2-1,TRBD1,TRBV19,.,TGTGCCAGTAGTTTCCCCGGGACAGTTAACAATGAGCAGTTCTTC,CASSFPGTVNNEQFF
TRBJ2-7,TRBD2,TRBV20-1,.,TGCAGTGCTAGGGGCGGGAGTCTCGACGAGCAGTACTTC,CSARGGSLDEQYF
TRBJ1-5,TRBD1,TRBV20-1,few,TGCAGTGCCGTAGCAGGGGGCGCCTTTCAGCCCCAGCATTTT,CSAVAGGAFQPQHF
TRBJ2-5,.,TRBV2,few,TGTGCCAGCAGTGGATCGGCTAGCGCAGAGACCCAGTACTTC,CASSGSASAETQYF
TRBJ1-5,TRBD1,TRBV20-1,many,TGCAGTGCTAGACAGGGGGTAAATCAGCCCCAGCATTTT,CSARQGVNQPQHF
TRBJ1-1,.,TRBV5-1,.,TGCGCCAGCAGCTTGGAGGGCGGTAACACTGAAGCTTTCTTT,CASSLEGGNTEAFF
TRBJ1-3,.,TRBV5-1,.,TGCGCCTCGGGCCTTACTGGAAACACCATATATTTT,CASGLTGNTIYF
TRBJ1-2,.,TRBV5-1,.,TGCGCCAGCAGTTCGGGAGGGCTATCCGGTGGCTACACCTTC,CASSSGGLSGGYTF
TRBJ2-3,.,TRBV4-3,few,TGCGCCAGCAGCCAAGTGAATTCGGGGCCCACGCAGTATTTT,CASSQVNSGPTQYF
TRBJ2-4,.,TRBV7-2,many,TGTGCCAGCAGCTTAGCGGCGGTGGCGGGAAACATTCAGTACTTC,CASSLAAVAGNIQYF
TRBJ1-4,.,TRBV5-5,.,TGTGCCAGCAGCTTGAAGGATGAAAAACTGTTTTTT,CASSLKDEKLFF
TRBJ2-3,.,TRBV9,few,TGTGCCAGCAGCGTAGCGGTAGGGTACACAGATACGCAGTATTTT,CASSVAVGYTDTQYF
TRBJ1-3,TRBD1,TRBV6-1,.,TGTGCCAACAGTGAGCCGGGACAGGGGTATCCTGGAAACACCATATATTTT,CANSEPGQGYPGNTIYF
TRBJ2-3,TRBD1,TRBV5-5,many,TGTGCCAGCAGCTTGTACTTACCGGGACAGGGTGGAGATACGCAGTATTTT,CASSLYLPGQGGDTQYF
TRBJ2-5,TRBD1,TRBV20-1,.,TGCAGCTGGACAGGGGGAGAGACCCAGTACTTC,CSWTGGETQYF
TRBJ1-2,TRBD1,TRBV19,few,TGTGCCAGTAGCATCTCCGGGACAGGGGGCGCTTGGGATGGCTACACCTTC,CASSISGTGGAWDGYTF
TRBJ1-1,.,TRBV5-1,many,TGCGCCAGCAGCTTGGCTTGGAGGGGCATCGCTGAAGCTTTCTTT,CASSLAWRGIAEAFF
TRBJ1-1,.,TRBV5-5,.,TGTGCCAGCAGCTTGGTGGTTGTAGCTGAAGCTTTCTTT,CASSLVVVAEAFF
TRBJ2-7,TRBD2,TRBV7-7,.,TGTGCTAGCAGCTTAAGCCGGGAGGGTGAGCAGTACTTC,CASSLSREGEQYF
TRBJ2-4,.,TRBV15,few,TGTGCCACCAGCAATCCAACCCTAGCCAAAAACATTCAGTACTTC,CATSNPTLAKNIQYF
TRBJ2-2,TRBD1,TRBV7-3,.,TGTGCCAGCAGCTCGACAGGGCGGAACACCGGGGAGCTGTTTTTT,CASSSTGRNTGELFF
TRBJ1-4,TRBD1,TRBV12-3/TRBV12-4,.,TGTGCCAGCAGTTCATCGACAGGGGGAAATGAAAAACTGTTTTTT,CASSSSTGGNEKLFF
TRBJ1-2,TRBD1,TRBV5-1,many,TGCGCCAGCAGCCTCCAGACAGGGGTCGGCTACACCTTC,CASSLQTGVGYTF
TRBJ2-1,.,TRBV20-1,many,TGCAGTGCTAGACGGATTTTGGGCAATGAGCAGTTCTTC,CSARRILGNEQFF
TRBJ1-2,.,TRBV20-1,few,TGCAGTGCTACAGGGAATGACTATGGCTACACCTTC,CSATGNDYGYTF
TRBJ1-3,TRBD1,TRBV29-1,.,TGCAGCGTTGCCCGGGACAGCGCCATCGGAAACACCATATATTTT,CSVARDSAIGNTIYF
TRBJ2-1,.,TRBV7-8,.,TGTGCCAGCAGCCGTATCGGGCGGAATTACAATGAGCAGTTCTTC,CASSRIGRNYNEQFF
TRBJ1-2,.,TRBV2,many,TGTGCCAGCAGTGATACCCTAACTGTGCCCTTCTTC,CASSDTLTVPFF
TRBJ1-4,.,TRBV6-6,.,TGTGCCAGCAGTTACCGACTGGGCGATGAAAAACTGTTTTTT,CASSYRLGDEKLFF
TRBJ1-2,.,TRBV6-5,.,TGTGCCAGCAGAAAACCGGGGGGCGTCTATGGCTACACCTTC,CASRKPGGVYGYTF
TRBJ1-1,.,TRBV28,few,TGTGCCAGCAGACTTAGGACGGCCGAAGCTTTCTTT,CASRLRTAEAFF
TRBJ1-1,.,TRBV7-9,.,TGTGCCAGTCATATGGGTGAGGGGGGAAACACTGAAGCTTTCTTT,CASHMGEGGNTEAFF
TRBJ2-1,.,TRBV20-1,many,TGCAGTGCTATCGGGAGATACAATGAGCAGTTCTTC,CSAIGRYNEQFF
TRBJ2-3,.,TRBV4-1,many,TGCGCCAGCAGCCAACCATGGGGTACCGGCACAGATACGCAGTATTTT,CASSQPWGTGTDTQYF
TRBJ1-2,.,TRBV5-1,.,TGCGCCAGCAGCTTGAGTAGGGGTTCCGGTGGCTACACCTTC,CASSLSRGSGGYTF
TRBJ1-1,TRBD1,TRBV9,.,TGTGCCAGCAGCCTTCAGGGGGATGAAGCTTTCTTT,CASSLQGDEAFF
TRBJ1-3,.,TRBV6-1,.,TGTGCCAGCAGTGAAAGAGGCGGCCTCTCTGGAAACACCATATATTTT,CASSERGGLSGNTIYF
TRBJ1-1,TRBD1,TRBV15,few,TGTGCCACCAGCCGAAGCAGGGGGCTAGCTGAAGCTTTCTTT,CATSRSRGLAEAFF
TRBJ2-5,TRBD2,TRBV20-1,many,TGCAGTGCAGGAAGGCTAGCGGAGACACAAGAGACCCAGTACTTC,CSAGRLAETQETQYF
TRBJ1-6,.,TRBV7-2,.,TGTGCCAGCAGCTTAAGGCAGGGGAATTCACCCCCCCACTTT,CASSLRQGNSPPHF
TRBJ2-7,.,TRBV5-1,.,TGCGCCAGCAGGGAGACATGGAGCTCCTACGAGCAGTACTTC,CASRETWSSYEQYF
TRBJ2-4,TRBD2,TRBV6-2/TRBV6-3,.,TGTGCCAGCAGGTCGGGGGGGACCAAAAACATTCAGTACTTC,CASRSGGTKNIQYF
TRBJ1-2,.,TRBV20-1,.,TGCAGTGCTAGAGGCCGGTTAAACTATGTCTACACCTTC,CSARGRLNYVYTF
TRBJ2-7,.,TRBV27,.,TGTGCCAGCAGTAGTCACCCTACCTACGAGCAGTACTTC,CASSSHPTYEQYF
TRBJ1-5,.,TRBV6-1,few,TGTGCCAGCAGCGCTTCGGGGACTCAGCCCCAGCATTTT,CASSASGTQPQHF
TRBJ1-5,.,TRBV27,few,TGTGCCAGCAGTTTGACAGTGAATCAGCCCCAGCATTTT,CASSLTVNQPQHF
TRBJ1-1,TRBD1,TRBV9,few,TGTGCCAGCAGCGTACGCGGTAGGGGGCAGGGGGCTGAAGCTTTCTTT,CASSVRGRGQGAEAFF
TRBJ2-2,TRBD2,TRBV5-1,once,TGCGCCAGCAGCGTCCTTCCTATAAGCGGGAGAAACACCGGGGAGCTGGTTTTT,CASSVLPISGRNTGELVF